A selection of T cell receptor beta chains follows, all from one sample in a study of control samples from healthy donors and cancer patients. Assay: immunoSEQ multiplex PCR; the TCRdb copy retains only in-frame clones and omits some. The repertoire consists of approximately 220,000 clones, with around 94% occurring once and the leading ten covering 1.5%. The material sequenced was blood. These receptors were taken from a man aged 50 to 59 in good health. CDR3s include the opening cysteine and the closing phenylalanine or tryptophan. A D gene is named only where the DNA matches it firmly. Not every row has a clone size; where given, it reads once, few, many or a size class.

CDR3 length	clone size	V gene	J gene	D gene	CDR3 protein	CDR3 DNA
15	once	TRBV15	TRBJ1-2	TRBD1	CATSRGQGAVYGYTF	TGTGCCACCAGCAGGGGACAGGGGGCAGTCTATGGCTACACCTTC
17	.	TRBV9	TRBJ1-3	.	CASSRTGPSGSGNTIYF	TGTGCCAGCAGCCGTACAGGTCCCTCTGGATCTGGAAACACCATATATTTT
16	.	TRBV5-4	TRBJ2-3	TRBD2	CASSFRLAGPLDTQYF	TGTGCCAGCAGCTTTAGGCTAGCGGGTCCCCTAGATACGCAGTATTTT
16	.	TRBV6-1	TRBJ1-4	.	CASSAPTGITNEKLFF	TGTGCCAGCAGTGCCCCGACAGGAATCACTAATGAAAAACTGTTTTTT
14	.	TRBV2	TRBJ1-4	.	CATTPGRMNEKLFF	TGTGCCACGACTCCGGGACGGATGAATGAAAAACTGTTTTTT
13	.	TRBV7-9	TRBJ2-5	.	CASSPRGMETQYF	TGTGCCAGCAGCCCCAGGGGTATGGAGACCCAGTACTTC
13	few	TRBV7-8	TRBJ2-7	TRBD2	CASSHSGAYEQYF	TGTGCCAGCAGCCATAGCGGGGCCTACGAGCAGTACTTC
15	.	TRBV11-2	TRBJ1-3	.	CASSLGTLAGNTIYF	TGTGCCAGCAGCTTAGGCACGCTAGCTGGAAACACCATATATTTT
13	once	TRBV6-5	TRBJ1-5	TRBD1	CAAGTVENQPQHF	TGTGCCGCCGGGACAGTCGAAAATCAGCCCCAGCATTTT
14	.	TRBV4-2	TRBJ1-2	.	CASSQVNDGYGYTF	TGTGCCAGCAGCCAAGTAAACGACGGGTATGGCTACACCTTC
13	.	TRBV18	TRBJ2-7	.	CASSLLTLYEQYF	TGTGCCAGCTCACTCCTAACTCTCTACGAGCAGTACTTC
17	.	TRBV7-8	TRBJ2-1	TRBD2	CASSSLLTGLADNEQFF	TGTGCCAGCAGCTCCCTCTTGACGGGACTAGCGGACAATGAGCAGTTCTTC
15	.	TRBV7-2	TRBJ1-6	.	CASGGSQPHNSPLHF	TGTGCCAGCGGGGGGAGTCAGCCGCATAATTCACCCCTCCACTTT
14	.	TRBV2	TRBJ2-5	TRBD1	CASSEDRVTETQYF	TGTGCCAGCAGTGAGGACAGGGTGACGGAGACCCAGTACTTC
16	.	TRBV5-1	TRBJ1-2	TRBD1	CASSLGLRQGMNGYTF	TGCGCCAGCAGCTTGGGTCTGAGACAGGGAATGAACGGCTACACCTTC
14	.	TRBV19	TRBJ1-1	.	CASSMRDVNTEAFF	TGTGCCAGTAGTATGAGGGATGTGAACACTGAAGCTTTCTTT
12	.	TRBV6-5	TRBJ1-5	.	CASSTTWQPQHF	TGTGCCAGCAGTACGACCTGGCAGCCCCAGCATTTT
16	.	TRBV18	TRBJ1-1	TRBD1	CASSPNDRGGNTEAFF	TGTGCCAGCTCACCAAACGACAGGGGGGGGAACACTGAAGCTTTCTTT
13	.	TRBV2	TRBJ2-3	.	CASMPVSTDTQYF	TGTGCCAGCATGCCGGTGTCGACAGATACGCAGTATTTT
13	.	TRBV9	TRBJ1-1	.	CASSVEGDTEAFF	TGTGCCAGCAGCGTAGAGGGGGACACTGAAGCTTTCTTT
14	.	TRBV7-2	TRBJ2-5	.	CASSLAGTQETQYF	TGTGCCAGCAGCTTAGCGGGCACCCAAGAGACCCAGTACTTC
14	once	TRBV13	TRBJ2-3	.	CASSPLLATDTQYF	TGTGCCAGCAGCCCCCTCCTGGCGACAGATACGCAGTATTTT
15	.	TRBV2	TRBJ1-6	TRBD1	CASSDSRQGARALHF	TGTGCCAGCAGTGATTCGAGGCAGGGGGCGCGGGCCCTCCACTTT
15	.	TRBV7-9	TRBJ1-2	TRBD1	CASSPGQGADYGYTF	TGTGCCAGCAGCCCGGGACAGGGGGCAGACTATGGCTACACCTTC
16	.	TRBV6-2/TRBV6-3	TRBJ1-5	TRBD1	CASSQIGTGLRQPQHF	TGTGCCAGCAGTCAAATCGGGACAGGGCTACGGCAGCCCCAGCATTTT
12	.	TRBV28	TRBJ1-4	.	CASSSAIIQLFF	TGTGCCAGCAGTTCCGCCATTATACAACTGTTTTTT
17	once	TRBV5-6	TRBJ1-5	.	CASSLGVQGGGNQPQHF	TGTGCCAGCAGCTTGGGAGTACAGGGAGGTGGTAATCAGCCCCAGCATTTT